The rows below give T cell receptor beta chains drawn from one sample of a study of T-cell memory formation after mild COVID-19. TCRdb re-called the 5' RACE reads with MiXCR, one entry per CDR3 protein. The sample lists about 470,000 distinct CDR3 sequences; about 20% were seen once. The sequencing sample was made of PBMCs or a T cell subset sorted from them (not recorded which). Every receptor here comes from an adult woman who had mild COVID-19 (a few samples of this study predate the infection). Cell type and time point are not known. Each CDR3 is given with its conserved first and last residue. A D gene is named only where the DNA matches it firmly. Expanded clones get a size class; other rows say once, few or many, or leave the size out.

clone_size	v_call	j_call	d_call	cdr3_aa	cdr3_nt
NA	TRBV5-6	TRBJ2-1	NA	CASSFGGTQYNEQFF	TGTGCCAGCAGCTTCGGAGGGACGCAATACAATGAGCAGTTCTTC
few	TRBV24-1	TRBJ2-1	TRBD1	CATSDLSPLQGGYNEQFF	TGTGCCACCAGTGATTTGTCCCCCCTACAAGGGGGCTATAATGAGCAGTTCTTC
NA	TRBV5-6	TRBJ1-2	NA	CASSLEGRGPIYGYTF	TGTGCCAGCAGCTTGGAGGGTCGGGGGCCGATCTATGGCTACACCTTC
few	TRBV3-1	TRBJ2-7	TRBD2	CASSQEATSGRYEQYF	TGTGCCAGCAGCCAAGAGGCGACTAGCGGTAGATACGAGCAGTACTTC
NA	TRBV7-7	TRBJ2-3	TRBD2	CASSLGLASGTDTQYF	TGTGCCAGCAGCTTAGGTTTGGCTAGCGGAACAGATACGCAGTATTTT
few	TRBV5-1	TRBJ2-1	TRBD2	CASSLAGQLAGAPKSSYNEQFF	TGCGCCAGCAGCTTGGCGGGGCAACTAGCGGGGGCCCCGAAGAGCTCCTACAATGAGCAGTTCTTC
few	TRBV29-1	TRBJ2-1	TRBD2	CSVRLAGRNEQFF	TGCAGCGTACGACTAGCGGGGAGGAATGAGCAGTTCTTC
NA	TRBV6-6	TRBJ2-6	NA	CATQQDYSGANVLTF	TGTGCCACTCAACAGGACTACTCTGGGGCCAACGTCCTGACTTTC
few	TRBV4-1	TRBJ2-5	TRBD1	CASSQDHRGYQETQYF	TGCGCCAGCAGCCAAGATCACAGGGGATACCAAGAGACCCAGTACTTC
NA	TRBV12-3/TRBV12-4	TRBJ1-1	NA	CASTSGSMNTEAFF	TGTGCCAGCACCTCGGGCAGTATGAACACTGAAGCTTTCTTT
many	TRBV25-1	TRBJ2-2	TRBD1	CASSDLTGPNTGELFF	TGTGCCAGCAGTGATTTGACAGGGCCCAACACCGGGGAGCTGTTTTTT
few	TRBV9	TRBJ2-7	TRBD1	CASSGRDSNYEQYF	TGTGCCAGCAGCGGCCGGGACAGCAACTACGAGCAGTACTTC
NA	TRBV2	TRBJ1-1	NA	CASRVTEAFF	TGTGCCAGCCGGGTCACTGAAGCTTTCTTT
NA	TRBV27	TRBJ2-7	TRBD1	CASSSGQAGSAEQYF	TGTGCCAGCAGTAGCGGACAGGCCGGGTCGGCCGAGCAGTACTTC
many	TRBV5-1	TRBJ2-7	NA	CASSLGQRNYEQYF	TGCGCCAGCAGCTTGGGACAAAGGAACTACGAGCAGTACTTC
NA	TRBV6-5	TRBJ2-7	NA	CASREIRTVYEQYF	TGTGCCAGCAGGGAAATCCGGACGGTCTACGAGCAGTACTTC
NA	TRBV9	TRBJ1-1	NA	CASSVVGAREYEAFF	TGTGCCAGCAGCGTAGTGGGGGCGAGAGAATATGAAGCTTTCTTT
few	TRBV6-5	TRBJ2-7	NA	CASSPKFHYEQYF	TGTGCCAGCAGCCCCAAATTTCACTACGAGCAGTACTTC
NA	TRBV7-2	TRBJ1-1	NA	CASNNGLNTEAFF	TGTGCCAGCAACAACGGTCTGAACACTGAAGCTTTCTTT
few	TRBV18	TRBJ2-7	TRBD2	CASSQLPGTSGYEQYF	TGTGCCAGCTCACAACTGCCCGGGACTAGCGGCTACGAGCAGTACTTC
few	TRBV7-3	TRBJ1-1	NA	CASSLSLGGTEAFF	TGTGCCAGCAGCTTATCGTTGGGGGGGACTGAAGCTTTCTTT
NA	TRBV20-1	TRBJ2-1	TRBD2	CSARDETSGGSSYNEQFF	TGCAGTGCTAGAGATGAGACTAGCGGGGGAAGCTCCTACAATGAGCAGTTCTTC
NA	TRBV5-1	TRBJ2-5	NA	CASSLVAREETQYF	TGCGCCAGCAGCTTGGTGGCCAGAGAAGAGACCCAGTACTTC
NA	TRBV6-1	TRBJ2-2	NA	CASRSGSGSAGELFF	TGTGCCAGCAGGAGTGGAAGCGGGTCTGCCGGGGAGCTGTTTTTT
few	TRBV7-9	TRBJ1-5	NA	CASSLEGGGSNQPQHF	TGTGCCAGCAGCTTAGAGGGCGGAGGCAGCAATCAGCCCCAGCATTTT
few	TRBV29-1	TRBJ1-5	NA	CSVPVGSGNQPQHF	TGCAGCGTCCCCGTTGGGTCTGGCAATCAGCCCCAGCATTTT
NA	TRBV7-9	TRBJ2-2	NA	CASSYPGLNTGELFF	TGTGCCAGCAGCTATCCGGGACTCAACACCGGGGAGCTGTTTTTT
few	TRBV29-1	TRBJ2-7	NA	CSVASLTYEQYF	TGCAGCGTCGCGAGCCTCACCTACGAGCAGTACTTC
NA	TRBV5-5	TRBJ1-2	NA	CASSSYSGAEGYTF	TGTGCCAGCAGCTCCTATTCAGGGGCGGAGGGCTACACCTTC
NA	TRBV23-1	TRBJ2-1	TRBD1	CASSPDTGADNNEQFF	TGCGCCAGCAGTCCGGATACAGGGGCTGACAACAATGAGCAGTTCTTC
NA	TRBV11-3	TRBJ2-1	TRBD2	CASTDQIRGSRGEQFF	TGTGCCAGCACGGACCAAATCCGCGGGAGTAGGGGTGAGCAGTTCTTC
NA	TRBV7-9	TRBJ1-2	NA	CASSLGLEGYTF	TGTGCCAGCAGCTTGGGGTTGGAGGGCTACACCTTC
few	TRBV7-8	TRBJ1-1	NA	CASSQGHLNTEAFF	TGTGCCAGCAGCCAGGGACACCTGAACACTGAAGCTTTCTTT
NA	TRBV18	TRBJ2-2	NA	CASSPVEPSGELFF	TGTGCCAGCTCACCAGTCGAGCCTTCCGGGGAGCTGTTTTTT
NA	TRBV9	TRBJ1-5	NA	CASSRADRLDQPQHF	TGTGCCAGCAGCCGCGCGGACAGATTGGATCAGCCCCAGCATTTT
few	TRBV7-9	TRBJ2-7	NA	CASRLGQNYEQYF	TGTGCCAGCAGACTCGGACAGAACTACGAGCAGTACTTC
few	TRBV14	TRBJ2-7	NA	CASSQERTDLYEQYF	TGTGCCAGCAGCCAGGAGAGGACGGATCTGTACGAGCAGTACTTC
NA	TRBV12-3/TRBV12-4	TRBJ2-5	TRBD1	CASSAGTGKTWETQYF	TGTGCCAGCAGTGCGGGGACAGGGAAGACGTGGGAGACCCAGTACTTC
NA	TRBV7-7	TRBJ2-5	NA	CASSLTQGLGETQYF	TGTGCTAGCAGCCTGACCCAGGGATTAGGGGAGACCCAGTACTTC
many	TRBV20-1	TRBJ2-1	NA	CSARDFGGYYNEQFF	TGCAGTGCTAGAGATTTTGGTGGGTACTACAATGAGCAGTTCTTC
NA	TRBV2	TRBJ2-3	TRBD1	CASSASGTGTDTQYF	TGTGCCAGCAGTGCCTCCGGGACAGGCACAGATACGCAGTATTTT
few	TRBV7-3	TRBJ2-1	NA	CASSSQGTRDNEQFF	TGTGCCAGCAGCTCCCAGGGTACCAGAGACAATGAGCAGTTCTTC
NA	TRBV4-1	TRBJ1-1	TRBD1	CASSQDDRDGEAFF	TGCGCCAGCAGCCAAGATGACAGGGACGGTGAAGCTTTCTTT
NA	TRBV7-3	TRBJ2-6	NA	CASSFGAPGANVLTF	TGTGCCAGCAGCTTCGGGGCGCCTGGGGCCAACGTCCTGACTTTC
NA	TRBV7-2	TRBJ2-7	NA	CASSEKGTREQYF	TGTGCCAGCAGCGAAAAGGGTACGAGAGAGCAGTACTTC
NA	TRBV20-1	TRBJ1-5	NA	CSARDQGRYNQPQHF	TGCAGTGCTAGAGACCAAGGGAGATATAATCAGCCCCAGCATTTT
few	TRBV6-5	TRBJ2-1	NA	CASSYYQGVTGEQFF	TGTGCCAGCAGTTACTACCAGGGAGTAACGGGTGAGCAGTTCTTC
NA	TRBV6-5	TRBJ1-2	NA	CASGQSGRNYGYTF	TGTGCCAGCGGCCAGTCAGGGAGGAACTATGGCTACACCTTC
few	TRBV30	TRBJ2-2	TRBD2	CAWSVRSKLAGYSHPNTGELFF	TGTGCCTGGAGTGTACGGTCCAAACTAGCGGGGTATTCTCATCCGAACACCGGGGAGCTGTTTTTT
few	TRBV7-8	TRBJ1-2	NA	CASSLYDGEYGYTF	TGTGCCAGCAGCTTATATGACGGGGAGTATGGCTACACCTTC
few	TRBV4-1	TRBJ1-2	NA	CASSQVGAGPYGYTF	TGCGCCAGCAGCCAAGTTGGTGCAGGTCCCTATGGCTACACCTTC
few	TRBV12-3/TRBV12-4	TRBJ1-2	TRBD1	CASSLSGTGGHGYTF	TGTGCCAGCAGTTTGTCCGGGACAGGGGGTCATGGCTACACCTTC
NA	TRBV7-9	TRBJ2-1	TRBD1	CASSLKGQGAYNEQFF	TGTGCCAGCAGCTTGAAGGGACAGGGGGCTTACAATGAGCAGTTCTTC
NA	TRBV29-1	TRBJ2-7	NA	CSVEDVTDSYEQYF	TGCAGCGTTGAAGATGTCACCGACTCCTACGAGCAGTACTTC
NA	TRBV7-8	TRBJ2-7	TRBD2	CASSRTRTSGREGQYF	TGTGCCAGCAGCCGTACAAGGACTAGCGGGAGGGAAGGGCAGTACTTC